This TCR beta chain was recovered during a study of blood T cell repertoires in COVID-19. The CDR3 extends over 16 amino acids. Trimming left V 4 bases short and J 4 bases short, with 19 bases between. Per germline, CDR1 LGHDT and CDR2 YNNKEL (reference sequence). The protocol was immunoSEQ multiplex PCR, while the TCRdb copy is restricted to in-frame clones and leaves out a portion. The sample includes 450,000 to 500,000 clones, over 75% of them seen just once. This TCR derives from a human donor in a cohort sampled during active COVID-19. The sequenced sample was peripheral blood. V gene TRBV3-1 (or the pseudogene TRBV3-2) combines with J gene TRBJ2-5; the D gene is possibly TRBD1 (8 bases). DNA of the CDR3: TGTGCCAGCAGCCGGAGGACAGGGAGGGACGGAGAGACCCAGTACTTC. It yields the protein CASSRRTGRDGETQYF.